A single sample gave rise to the 2 T cell receptor beta chains below, sequenced in a study of PD-1 blockade in classical Hodgkin lymphoma. Regarding time point: newly diagnosed, previously untreated cHL patient sample. Data came from immunoSEQ multiplex PCR; TCRdb stores just in-frame clones and leaves some out. The table lists approximately 35,000 clones, under 95% of them singletons. Sample: peripheral blood mononuclear cells (PBMCs). The receptors shown here come from a human donor with classical Hodgkin lymphoma.

V usage is TRBV19 and J usage is TRBJ2-1; TRBD2 aligns across 10 bases. CDR3 size: 13 residues. V was clipped by 8 bases and J by 13 bases; unmatched bases: 11. Germline CDR1 reads LNHDA; CDR2 reads SQIVND (reference sequence). As DNA, the CDR3 is TGTGCCAGTGCTGCTTACGCTAGCGGGGGCCAGTTCTTC. The encoded protein is CASAAYASGGQFF.

This chain links TRBV11-2 with TRBJ2-7, with D perhaps matching TRBD1 or TRBD2 (5 bases each). The CDR3 has 16 residues. The V end lost 2 bases, the J end lost 1 base, and 15 bases lay between the germline ends. From germline, CDR1 is SGHAT and CDR2 FQNNGV. CDR3 DNA: TGTGCCAGCAGCTTATCGTTGGGGACCATTTCCTACGAGCAGTACTTC. Translated, it gives CASSLSLGTISYEQYF.